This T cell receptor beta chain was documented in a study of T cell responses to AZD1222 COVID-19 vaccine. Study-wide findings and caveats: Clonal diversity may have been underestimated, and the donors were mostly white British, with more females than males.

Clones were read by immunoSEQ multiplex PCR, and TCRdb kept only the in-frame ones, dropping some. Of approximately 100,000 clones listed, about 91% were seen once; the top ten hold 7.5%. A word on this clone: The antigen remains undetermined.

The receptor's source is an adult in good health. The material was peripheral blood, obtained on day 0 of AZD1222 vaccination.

The CDR3 coding sequence is TGTGCCAGCAGCCGCGGGAGCTCCTACGAGCAGTACTTC. It encodes CASSRGSSYEQYF. The rearrangement links TRBV12-3 or TRBV12-4 to TRBJ2-7; 7 bases map to TRBD2. The CDR3 consists of 13 residues. With V trimmed by 6 bases and J by 0 bases, 2 bases remained unmatched.